In this sample, the clone carrying this T cell receptor beta chain turned up many times. What it binds is not known. Authors' analysis steps: CDR3 differences across clinicopathological groups were used to build a distant-metastasis classifier for papillary thyroid cancer. TCRdb reassembled clones from the PCR reads with MiXCR. The V and J calls follow TCRdb's processing rather than the paper's. The table lists 23,000 or so clones, roughly a quarter of them singletons. The entry originates in a study of metastatic and nonmetastatic thyroid tumors. At the level of the study: Repertoire data that came from the blood and tumor or nodule tissue of malignant and benign thyroid patients were compared. Study-wide results and caveats: Benign nodules were reported to have significantly lower TCR beta diversity than malignant thyroid tumors, in blood and tumor.

The V gene end was trimmed by 3 bases and the J gene end by 6 bases; junction bases not matched to a gene: 6. Germline assignment: CDR1 MDHEN and CDR2 SYDVKM. The CDR3 has 14 amino acids. Before thyroid surgery, none of the patients had received any treatment. Input material: tumor tissue. This TCR was sampled from a male donor with papillary thyroid cancer or a benign thyroid nodule (not recorded which). Some clones in this sample may be carry-over from other donors' samples. This rearrangement joins TRBV28 to TRBJ2-7, with 9 bases identical to TRBD1. As DNA, the CDR3 is TGTGCCAGCAGTTTTGGACAGGGGTCGGGCGAGCAGTACTTC. This gives the protein CASSFGQGSGEQYF.